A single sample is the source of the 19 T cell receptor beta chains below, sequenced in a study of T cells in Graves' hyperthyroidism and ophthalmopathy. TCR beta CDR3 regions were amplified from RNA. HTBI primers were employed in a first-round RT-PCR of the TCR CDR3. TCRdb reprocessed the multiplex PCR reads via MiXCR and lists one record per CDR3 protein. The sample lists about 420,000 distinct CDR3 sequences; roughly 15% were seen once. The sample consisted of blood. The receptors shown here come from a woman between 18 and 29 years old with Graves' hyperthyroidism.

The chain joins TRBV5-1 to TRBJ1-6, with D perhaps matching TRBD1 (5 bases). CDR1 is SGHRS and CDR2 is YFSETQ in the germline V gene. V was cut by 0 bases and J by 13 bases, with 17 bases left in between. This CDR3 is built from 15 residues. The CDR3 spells CASSLEGAAMRPLHF. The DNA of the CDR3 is TGCGCCAGCAGCTTGGAAGGGGCCGCCATGAGGCCCCTCCACTTT.

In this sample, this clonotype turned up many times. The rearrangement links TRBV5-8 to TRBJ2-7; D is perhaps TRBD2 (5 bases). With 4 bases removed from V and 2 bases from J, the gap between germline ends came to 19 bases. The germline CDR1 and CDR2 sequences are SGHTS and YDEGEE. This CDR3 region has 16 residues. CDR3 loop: CASSRDLAELPYEQYF. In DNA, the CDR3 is TGTGCCAGCAGCCGCGATCTAGCAGAGTTACCCTACGAGCAGTACTTC.

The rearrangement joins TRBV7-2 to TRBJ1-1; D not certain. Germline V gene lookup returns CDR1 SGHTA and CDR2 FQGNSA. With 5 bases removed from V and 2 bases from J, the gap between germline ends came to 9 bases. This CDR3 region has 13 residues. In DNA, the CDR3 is TGTGCCAGCAGCCCCCCAAGAAACACTGAAGCTTTCTTT. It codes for CASSPPRNTEAFF.

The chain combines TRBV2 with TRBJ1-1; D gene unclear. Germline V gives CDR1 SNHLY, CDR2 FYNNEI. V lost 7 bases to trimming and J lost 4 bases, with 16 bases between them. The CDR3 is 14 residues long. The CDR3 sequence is CASITPGESTEAFF. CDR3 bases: TGTGCCAGCATCACCCCGGGTGAGAGCACTGAAGCTTTCTTT.

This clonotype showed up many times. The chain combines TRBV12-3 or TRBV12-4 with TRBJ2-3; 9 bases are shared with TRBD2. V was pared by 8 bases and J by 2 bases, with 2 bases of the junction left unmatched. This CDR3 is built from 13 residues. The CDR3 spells CASRTSATDTQYF. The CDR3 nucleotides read TGTGCCAGCCGGACTAGCGCCACAGATACGCAGTATTTT.

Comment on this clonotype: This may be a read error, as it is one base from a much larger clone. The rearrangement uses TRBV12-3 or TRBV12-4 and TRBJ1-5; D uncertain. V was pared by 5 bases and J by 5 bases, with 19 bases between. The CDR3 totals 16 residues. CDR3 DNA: TGTGCCAGCAGTCCCAACGGGGTTGTTAAGGATCAGCCCCAGCATTTT. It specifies CASSPNGVVKDQPQHF.

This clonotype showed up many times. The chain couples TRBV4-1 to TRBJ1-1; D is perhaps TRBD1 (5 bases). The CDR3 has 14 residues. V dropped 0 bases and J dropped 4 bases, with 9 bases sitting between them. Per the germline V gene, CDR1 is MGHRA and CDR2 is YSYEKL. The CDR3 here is CASSQEQVGTEAFF. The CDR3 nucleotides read TGCGCCAGCAGCCAAGAACAGGTAGGCACTGAAGCTTTCTTT.

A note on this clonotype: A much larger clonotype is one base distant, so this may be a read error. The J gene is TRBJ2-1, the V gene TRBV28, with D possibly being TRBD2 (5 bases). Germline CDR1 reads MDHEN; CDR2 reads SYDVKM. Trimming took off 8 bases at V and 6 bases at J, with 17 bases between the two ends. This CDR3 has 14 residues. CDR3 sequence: CASSDEGPCNEQFF. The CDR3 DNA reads TGTGCCAGCTCGGACGAGGGTCCCTGCAATGAGCAGTTCTTC.

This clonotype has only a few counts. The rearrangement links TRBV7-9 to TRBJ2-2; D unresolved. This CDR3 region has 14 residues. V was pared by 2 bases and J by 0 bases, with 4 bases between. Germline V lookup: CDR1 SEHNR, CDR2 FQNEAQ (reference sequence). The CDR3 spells CASSLIANTGELFF. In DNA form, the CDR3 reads TGTGCCAGCAGCTTAATTGCGAACACCGGGGAGCTGTTTTTT.

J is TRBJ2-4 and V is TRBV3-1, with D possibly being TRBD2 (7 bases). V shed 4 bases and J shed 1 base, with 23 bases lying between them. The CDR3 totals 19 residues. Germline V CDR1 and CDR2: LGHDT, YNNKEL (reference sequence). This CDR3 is CASSPRGASMSAAKNIQYF. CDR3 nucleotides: TGTGCCAGCAGCCCTCGGGGGGCCTCAATGTCCGCTGCCAAAAACATTCAGTACTTC.

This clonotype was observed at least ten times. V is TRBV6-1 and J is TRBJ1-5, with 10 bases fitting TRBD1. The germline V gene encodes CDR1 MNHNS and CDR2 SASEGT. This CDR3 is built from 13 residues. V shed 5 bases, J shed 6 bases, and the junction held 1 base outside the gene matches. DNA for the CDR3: TGTGCCAGCAGTCGGGACAGGGGTCAGCCCCAGCATTTT. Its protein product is CASSRDRGQPQHF.

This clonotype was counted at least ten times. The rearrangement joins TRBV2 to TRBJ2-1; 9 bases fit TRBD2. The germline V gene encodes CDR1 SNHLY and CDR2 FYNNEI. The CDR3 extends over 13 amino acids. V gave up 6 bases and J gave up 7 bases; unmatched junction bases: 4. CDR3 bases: TGTGCCAGCAGGGAGCGGGAGGATAATGAGCAGTTCTTC. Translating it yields CASREREDNEQFF. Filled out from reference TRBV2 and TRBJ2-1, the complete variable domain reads EPEVTQTPSHQVTQMGQEVILRCVPISNHLYFYWYRQILGQKVEFLVSFYNNEISEKSEIFDDQFSVERPDGSNFTLKIRSTKLEDSAMYFCASREREDNEQFFGPGTRLTVL.

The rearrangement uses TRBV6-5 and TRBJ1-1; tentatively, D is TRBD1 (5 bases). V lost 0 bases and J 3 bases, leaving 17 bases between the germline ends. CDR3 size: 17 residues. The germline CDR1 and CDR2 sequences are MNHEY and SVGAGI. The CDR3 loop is CASSYSQGLKMDTEAFF. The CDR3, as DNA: TGTGCCAGCAGTTACTCTCAGGGACTCAAAATGGACACTGAAGCTTTCTTT.

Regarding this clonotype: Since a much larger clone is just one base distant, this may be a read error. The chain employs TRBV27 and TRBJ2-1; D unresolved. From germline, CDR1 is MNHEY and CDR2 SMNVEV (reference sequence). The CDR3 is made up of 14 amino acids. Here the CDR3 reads CASSFGRTYNEQSF. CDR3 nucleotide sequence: TGTGCCAGCAGTTTTGGGCGTACCTACAATGAGCAGTCCTTC.

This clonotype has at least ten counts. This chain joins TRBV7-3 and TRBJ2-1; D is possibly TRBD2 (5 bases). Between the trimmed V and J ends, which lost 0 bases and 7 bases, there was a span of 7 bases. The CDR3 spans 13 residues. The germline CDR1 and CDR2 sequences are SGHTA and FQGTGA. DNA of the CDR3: TGTGCCAGCAGCTTAACAGCGGCTAATGAGCAGTTCTTC. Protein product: CASSLTAANEQFF.

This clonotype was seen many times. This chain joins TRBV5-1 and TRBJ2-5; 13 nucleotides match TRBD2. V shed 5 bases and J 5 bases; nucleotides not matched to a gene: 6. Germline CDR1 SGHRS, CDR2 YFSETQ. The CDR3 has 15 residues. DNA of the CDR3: TGCGCCAGCAGTCGGACTAGCGGGAGAGCGGAGACCCAGTACTTC. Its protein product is CASSRTSGRAETQYF.

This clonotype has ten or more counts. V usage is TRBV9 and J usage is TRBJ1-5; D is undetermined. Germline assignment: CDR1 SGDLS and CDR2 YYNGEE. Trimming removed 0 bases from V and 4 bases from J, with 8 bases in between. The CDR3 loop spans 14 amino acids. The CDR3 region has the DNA TGTGCCAGCAGCGTAGGCGCGGTTAATCAGCCCCAGCATTTT. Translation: CASSVGAVNQPQHF.

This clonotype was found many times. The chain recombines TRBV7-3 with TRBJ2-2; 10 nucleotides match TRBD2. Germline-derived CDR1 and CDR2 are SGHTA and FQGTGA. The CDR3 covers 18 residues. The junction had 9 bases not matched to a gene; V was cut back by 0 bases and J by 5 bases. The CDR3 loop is CASSLTRLAGVYTGELFF. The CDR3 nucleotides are TGTGCCAGCAGCTTAACAAGGCTAGCGGGAGTATATACCGGGGAGCTGTTTTTT.

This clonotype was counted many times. CDR3 sequence reads: CSGTKGVSYNEQFF. DNA for the CDR3: TGCAGCGGAACTAAAGGGGTTTCCTACAATGAGCAGTTCTTC. This chain uses TRBV20-1 with TRBJ2-1, with D perhaps TRBD1 (5 bases). The V gene's germline CDR1 is DFQATT and CDR2 SNEGSKA (reference sequence). CDR3 length: 14 amino acids.